This T cell receptor beta chain was sequenced for a study of OX40 agonist ivuxolimab in advanced cancers. Patients with autoimmune history or systemic immunosuppression were excluded. Sampled blood was obtained at baseline, cycle 4 day 1, and cycle 7 day 1. Trimming shortened V by 1 base and J by 2 bases, and 10 bases separated the two germline ends. The V gene's germline CDR1 is SGHRS and CDR2 YFSETQ. The CDR3 is 15 amino acids. Measured with immunoSEQ multiplex PCR; TCRdb has only the in-frame clones, and not every one. The sample lists roughly 80,000 clones, 75% to 90% occurring once. The material was CD4+ or CD8+ T cells sorted from blood, obtained in a trial of the OX40 agonist ivuxolimab. The TCR originated in an adult with an advanced solid tumor such as melanoma, head and neck, liver or kidney cancer. J is TRBJ2-1 and V is TRBV5-1; D not certain. The CDR3 here is CASSLNALTYNEQFF. CDR3 in DNA: TGCGCCAGCAGCTTGAACGCTCTTACCTACAATGAGCAGTTCTTC.